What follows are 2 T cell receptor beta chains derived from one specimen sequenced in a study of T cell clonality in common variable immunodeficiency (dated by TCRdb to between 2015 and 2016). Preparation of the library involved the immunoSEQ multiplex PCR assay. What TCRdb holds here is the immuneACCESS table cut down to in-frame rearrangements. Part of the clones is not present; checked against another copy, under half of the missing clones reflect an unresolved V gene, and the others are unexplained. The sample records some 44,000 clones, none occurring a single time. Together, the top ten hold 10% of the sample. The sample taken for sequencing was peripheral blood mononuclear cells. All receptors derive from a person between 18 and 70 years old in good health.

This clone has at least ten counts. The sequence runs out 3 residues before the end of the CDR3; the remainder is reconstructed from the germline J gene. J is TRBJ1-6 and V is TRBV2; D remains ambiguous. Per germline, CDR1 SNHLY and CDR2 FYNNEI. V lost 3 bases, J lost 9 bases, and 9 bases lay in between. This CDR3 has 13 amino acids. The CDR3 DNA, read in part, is TGTGCCAGCAGTGAGAGGGCCATTTCACCC. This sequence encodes CASSERAISP. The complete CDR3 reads CASSERAISPLHF. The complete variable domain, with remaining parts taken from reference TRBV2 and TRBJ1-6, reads EPEVTQTPSHQVTQMGQEVILRCVPISNHLYFYWYRQILGQKVEFLVSFYNNEISEKSEIFDDQFSVERPDGSNFTLKIRSTKLEDSAMYFCASSERAISPLHFGNGTRLTVT.

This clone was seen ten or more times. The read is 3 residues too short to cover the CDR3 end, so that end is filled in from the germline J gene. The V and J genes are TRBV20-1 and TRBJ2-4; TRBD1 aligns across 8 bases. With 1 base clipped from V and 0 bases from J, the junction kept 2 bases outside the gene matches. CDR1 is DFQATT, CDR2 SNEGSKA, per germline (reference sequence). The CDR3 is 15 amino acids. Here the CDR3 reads CSARAGGIAKNIQYF. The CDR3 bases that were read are TGCAGTGCTAGAGCAGGGGGCATAGCCAAAAACATT.